This entry describes one TCR beta chain. The data stem from a study of CDR3 diversity in severe acne. Germline-derived CDR1 and CDR2 are WSHSY and SAAADI. This CDR3 spans 13 amino acids. One entry per CDR3 protein, called by TCRdb with MiXCR from the PCR reads. The sample has roughly 100,000 distinct CDR3 sequences, approximately 47% seen once. The sample taken for sequencing was blood. This chain links TRBV10-2 with TRBJ1-5; tentative D call: TRBD1 (5 bases). Near its end, the DNA agrees better with TRBJ2-3, so the J call may be wrong. The sequence was collected from a male donor with acne. CDR3 sequence (DNA): TGCGCCAGCACCGCGACAGAAAATCAGCCCCAGTATTTT. Amino acid sequence: CASTATENQPQYF.